This TCR beta chain was profiled in a study of blood T cell repertoires in COVID-19. Sequenced by immunoSEQ multiplex PCR; TCRdb stores in-frame clones only, minus some. The profile covers more than 110,000 clones, with 75% to 90% appearing a single time and 35% to 45% taken by the ten largest. The CDR3 totals 15 residues. Germline V gene lookup returns CDR1 SGHRS and CDR2 YFSETQ. V lost 2 bases to trimming and J lost 3 bases; unmatched junction nucleotides: 4. The sample was peripheral blood. This chain links TRBV5-1 with TRBJ2-3; 9 nucleotides match TRBD2. The TCR sequence derives from a human donor in a cohort sampled during active COVID-19. CDR3 protein: CASSFRSGRTDTQYF. CDR3 bases: TGCGCCAGCAGCTTCCGAAGCGGGAGGACAGATACGCAGTATTTT.